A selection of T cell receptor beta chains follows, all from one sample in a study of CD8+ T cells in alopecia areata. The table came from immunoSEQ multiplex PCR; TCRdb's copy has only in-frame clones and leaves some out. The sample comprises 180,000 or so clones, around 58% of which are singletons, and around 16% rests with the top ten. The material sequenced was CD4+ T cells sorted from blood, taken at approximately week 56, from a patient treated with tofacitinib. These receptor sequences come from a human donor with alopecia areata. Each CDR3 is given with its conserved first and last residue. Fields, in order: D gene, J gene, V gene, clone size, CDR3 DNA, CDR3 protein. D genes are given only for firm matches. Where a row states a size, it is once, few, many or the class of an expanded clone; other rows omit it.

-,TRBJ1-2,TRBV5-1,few,TGCGCCAGCAGCGCCGAGGCTAACTATGGCTACACCTTC,CASSAEANYGYTF
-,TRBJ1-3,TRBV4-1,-,TGCGCCAGCAGGGGGGTCGGCTCTGGAAACACCATATATTTT,CASRGVGSGNTIYF
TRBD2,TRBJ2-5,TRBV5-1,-,TGCGCCAGCAGCCCCGGGACTAGCGAAGAGACCCAGTACTTC,CASSPGTSEETQYF
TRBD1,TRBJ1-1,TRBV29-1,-,TGCAGCGTTGACCCGGGACAGGAAGCTTTCTTT,CSVDPGQEAFF
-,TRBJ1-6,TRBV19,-,TGTGCCAGTAACCCCAAGGGGTATTCACCCCTCCACTTT,CASNPKGYSPLHF
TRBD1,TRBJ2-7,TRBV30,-,TGTGCCTGGAGAGCTAATACCGGGACAGTAGCCTACGAGCAGTACTTC,CAWRANTGTVAYEQYF
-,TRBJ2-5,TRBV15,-,TGTGCCACCAGCGGCGGACTTGGGGCGGAGACCCAGTACTTC,CATSGGLGAETQYF
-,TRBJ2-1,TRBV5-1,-,TGCGCCAGCAGCTTGGAGGGGGGCTCCTACAATGAGCAGTTCTTC,CASSLEGGSYNEQFF
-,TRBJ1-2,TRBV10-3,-,TGTGCCATCAGTGAGAGGATCCGAGGCTACACCTTC,CAISERIRGYTF
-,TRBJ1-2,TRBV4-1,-,TGCGCCAGCAGCCAAGATGTACAGGCGATCTATGGCTACACCTTC,CASSQDVQAIYGYTF
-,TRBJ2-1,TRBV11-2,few,TGTGCCAGCAGCTTCAATGAGCAGTTCTTC,CASSFNEQFF
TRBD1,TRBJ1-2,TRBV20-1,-,TGCAGTGCTGGGACAGACTATGGCTACACCTTC,CSAGTDYGYTF
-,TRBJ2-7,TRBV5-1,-,TGCGCCAGCAGCATCGCCAGGGTAGGCGAGCAGTACTTC,CASSIARVGEQYF
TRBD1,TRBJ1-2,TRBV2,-,TGTGCCAGCAGCCAAAGGACAGGGGGCGCATACTATGGCTACACCTTC,CASSQRTGGAYYGYTF
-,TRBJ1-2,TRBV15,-,TGTGCCACCAGCAGCAACAGCAACTATGGCTACACCTTC,CATSSNSNYGYTF
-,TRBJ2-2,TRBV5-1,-,TGCGCCAGCAGCCCGGTGGGGGATTCCGGGGAGCTGTTTTTT,CASSPVGDSGELFF
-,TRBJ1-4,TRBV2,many,TGTGCCAGCAGTGAAGGCCATACAAGTGGGTTTTTT,CASSEGHTSGFF
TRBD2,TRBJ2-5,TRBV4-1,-,TGCGCCAGCAGACAAGGGCGGGGGGCGTCAGAGACCCAGTACTTC,CASRQGRGASETQYF
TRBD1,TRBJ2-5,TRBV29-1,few,TGCAGCGCCCCCAGGGGGAAGTACCAAGAGACCCAGTACTTC,CSAPRGKYQETQYF
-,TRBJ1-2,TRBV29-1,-,TGCAGCGTTGAAAAAACAGGGAGTAACTATGGCTACACCTTC,CSVEKTGSNYGYTF
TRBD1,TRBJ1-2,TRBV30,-,TGTGCCTGGAGTGGACAGGGGCAGGACTATGGCTACACCTTC,CAWSGQGQDYGYTF
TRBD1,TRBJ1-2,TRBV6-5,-,TGTGCCAGCAGTCCCCGGACAGGGTATGGCTACACCTTC,CASSPRTGYGYTF
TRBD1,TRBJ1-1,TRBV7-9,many,TGTGCCAGCACCCAATTCGACAGGGGTGAAGCTTTCTTT,CASTQFDRGEAFF
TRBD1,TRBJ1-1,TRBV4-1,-,TGCGCCAGCAGCCAAGATCCGGGACAGATGAACACTGAAGCTTTCTTT,CASSQDPGQMNTEAFF
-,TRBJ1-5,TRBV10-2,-,TGCGCCAGCACGGAAGTATATAGCAATCAGCCCCAGCATTTT,CASTEVYSNQPQHF
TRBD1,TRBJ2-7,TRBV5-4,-,TGTGCCAGCAGCAGGACAGGAGACTACGAGCAGTACTTC,CASSRTGDYEQYF
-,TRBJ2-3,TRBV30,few,TGTGCCTGGAGCCTGGTTCGCGGATCAAGCACAGATACGCAGTATTTT,CAWSLVRGSSTDTQYF
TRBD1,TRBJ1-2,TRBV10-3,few,TGTGCCATCACTCGGGACAGAGAGGGCTACACCTTC,CAITRDREGYTF
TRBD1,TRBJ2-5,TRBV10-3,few,TGTGCCATCCAAGAACAGGGGTTAGAGACCCAGTACTTC,CAIQEQGLETQYF
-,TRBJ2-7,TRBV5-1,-,TGCGCCAGCAGCTTGTCCAGCTACGAGCAGTACTTC,CASSLSSYEQYF
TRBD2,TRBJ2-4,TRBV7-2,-,TGTGCCAGCAGCGTCCCGGGTGGCGGGGGGGTAAACATTCAGTACTTC,CASSVPGGGGVNIQYF
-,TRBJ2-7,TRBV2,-,TGTGCCAGCACTCAAGGGCCGTCCTACGAGCAGTACTTC,CASTQGPSYEQYF
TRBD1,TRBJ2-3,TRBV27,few,TGTGCCAGCAGACAGGGGGCCTACACAGATACGCAGTATTTT,CASRQGAYTDTQYF
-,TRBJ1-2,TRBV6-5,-,TGTGCCAGCAGTTACAGGGGTGGCTACACCTTC,CASSYRGGYTF
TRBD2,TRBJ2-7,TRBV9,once,TGTGCCAGCAGCGCGGGGACTAGCGGGGGCTACGAGCAGTACTTC,CASSAGTSGGYEQYF
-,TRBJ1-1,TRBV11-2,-,TGTGCCAGCAGCTGGAGCAGGACCCCCACTGAAGCTTTCTTT,CASSWSRTPTEAFF
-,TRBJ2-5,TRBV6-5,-,TGTGCCAGCAGTTACTCCCGCCGACAAGAGACCCAGTACTTC,CASSYSRRQETQYF
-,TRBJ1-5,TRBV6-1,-,TGTGCCAGCAGTGAAATGGGTCAGCCCCAGCATTTT,CASSEMGQPQHF
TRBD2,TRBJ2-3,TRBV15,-,TGTGCCACCAGCAGAGATGGGTCTAGCGGTTCAGTTCGTACGCAGTATTTT,CATSRDGSSGSVRTQYF